This is a list of T cell receptor beta chains from one sample in a study of blood T cell repertoires in COVID-19. The assay was immunoSEQ multiplex PCR, and TCRdb's table has in-frame clones only and misses some. The sample comprises under 250,000 clones, 80% to 90% of which are singletons, and about 3.5% rests with the top ten. Sequenced sample: PBMCs or T cells enriched from blood (not recorded which). All receptors derive from a woman aged 18-30 years in a cohort exposed to, infected with or recovered from COVID-19 (not recorded which). The CDR3 runs from the conserved cysteine through the conserved F or W. A D gene is named only where the DNA matches it firmly. Size tells how often a clone was seen (once, few, many) or the class of an expanded clone, and some rows leave it out.

J: TRBJ1-5; V: TRBV7-6; size: .; D: TRBD1; DNA: TGTGCCAGCAGCTTAGGACAGGGGGCAAATCAGCCCCAGCATTTT; CDR3: CASSLGQGANQPQHF
J: TRBJ2-7; V: TRBV7-9; size: .; D: .; DNA: TGTGCCAGCAGTTCAACAGGAGTAGGAGAGCAGTACTTC; CDR3: CASSSTGVGEQYF
J: TRBJ1-2; V: TRBV7-3; size: .; D: TRBD1; DNA: TGTGCCAGCAGCCCGGGACAGGGTCTCTATGGCTACACCTTC; CDR3: CASSPGQGLYGYTF
J: TRBJ2-2; V: TRBV5-1; size: .; D: TRBD1; DNA: TGCGCCAGCAGCTGGTCGGGACAGGGGTCGAACGGGGAGCTGTTTTTT; CDR3: CASSWSGQGSNGELFF
J: TRBJ2-7; V: TRBV19; size: .; D: TRBD2; DNA: TGTGCCAGTAGCTCCGGGACTAGCTCCTACGAGCAGTACTTC; CDR3: CASSSGTSSYEQYF
J: TRBJ1-3; V: TRBV2; size: .; D: TRBD1; DNA: TGTGCCAGCAACCAACAGGGGGCTGGAAACACCATATATTTT; CDR3: CASNQQGAGNTIYF
J: TRBJ2-7; V: TRBV9; size: .; D: TRBD2; DNA: TGTGCCAGCAGCGCGAGCGGGAGTGGGGGCGAGCAGTACTTC; CDR3: CASSASGSGGEQYF
J: TRBJ1-2; V: TRBV27; size: .; D: .; DNA: TGTGCCAGCAGTTCGCTCGGACAGAACAACTATGGCTACACCTTC; CDR3: CASSSLGQNNYGYTF
J: TRBJ1-1; V: TRBV3-1/TRBV3-2; size: .; D: TRBD1; DNA: TGTGCCAGCAGCCCAAAGCCGAGGGGACAGACGGTTAGGGGGGACACTGAAGCTTTCTTT; CDR3: CASSPKPRGQTVRGDTEAFF
J: TRBJ1-2; V: TRBV6-5; size: once; D: .; DNA: TGTGCCAGCAGTTTAGCCAGCGCTAACTATGGCTACACCTTC; CDR3: CASSLASANYGYTF
J: TRBJ1-4; V: TRBV7-9; size: .; D: .; DNA: TGTGCCAGCAGCTTAGCGGGACAAGGTGAAAAACTGTTTTTT; CDR3: CASSLAGQGEKLFF
J: TRBJ2-7; V: TRBV5-5; size: .; D: TRBD2; DNA: TGTGCCAGCAGCTTGGTGTCTTTTACTAGCGGAGATTACGAGCAGTACTTC; CDR3: CASSLVSFTSGDYEQYF
J: TRBJ2-1; V: TRBV6-1; size: .; D: .; DNA: TGTGCCAGCAGTGACCCTAGGCGGGGTGAGCAGTTCTTC; CDR3: CASSDPRRGEQFF
J: TRBJ1-2; V: TRBV3-1/TRBV3-2; size: .; D: .; DNA: TGTGCCAGCAGCCAAGAGGGGGCAGGTAACTATGGCTACACCTTC; CDR3: CASSQEGAGNYGYTF
J: TRBJ2-1; V: TRBV28; size: .; D: TRBD2; DNA: TGTGCCAGCAGTTTCGGGGGGGGGCAGCGTGGTGAGCAGTTCTTC; CDR3: CASSFGGGQRGEQFF
J: TRBJ2-1; V: TRBV6-5; size: .; D: .; DNA: TGTGCCAGCAGCGGCAGGGGCTACAATGAGCAGTTCTTC; CDR3: CASSGRGYNEQFF
J: TRBJ1-1; V: TRBV3-1/TRBV3-2; size: .; D: .; DNA: TGTGCCAGCAGCCAGGGGGGACGGACTGAAGCTTTCTTT; CDR3: CASSQGGRTEAFF
J: TRBJ2-7; V: TRBV6-5; size: .; D: .; DNA: TGTGCCAGCAGGGGCTATTTGCCCTACGAGCAGTACTTC; CDR3: CASRGYLPYEQYF
J: TRBJ2-3; V: TRBV2; size: .; D: .; DNA: TGTGCCAGCAGACTGGAGACAGATACGCAGTATTTT; CDR3: CASRLETDTQYF
J: TRBJ2-1; V: TRBV9; size: few; D: .; DNA: TGTGCCAGCAGCGTAGCCAGCTACAATGAGCAGTTCTTC; CDR3: CASSVASYNEQFF
J: TRBJ1-2; V: TRBV10-2; size: .; D: .; DNA: TGCGCCAGCAGTGAGTACCTGACAGGAACTAACTATGGCTACACCTTC; CDR3: CASSEYLTGTNYGYTF
J: TRBJ2-2; V: TRBV5-1; size: .; D: TRBD2; DNA: TGCGCCAGCAGCCCCGGGACTATGATAAACACCGGGGAGCTGTTTTTT; CDR3: CASSPGTMINTGELFF
J: TRBJ1-1; V: TRBV9; size: .; D: .; DNA: TGTGCCAGCAGACCCGGAGGAGGGAACACTGAAGCTTTCTTT; CDR3: CASRPGGGNTEAFF
J: TRBJ2-3; V: TRBV11-1; size: .; D: .; DNA: TGTGCCAGCAGCTTCAAGGGGGTGGATACGCAGTATTTT; CDR3: CASSFKGVDTQYF
J: TRBJ1-3; V: TRBV18; size: .; D: .; DNA: TGTGCCAGCTCACCACCCGGGGTTACCGGTGGAAACACCATATATTTT; CDR3: CASSPPGVTGGNTIYF
J: TRBJ1-4; V: TRBV6-5; size: few; D: TRBD1; DNA: TGTGCCAGCTCACGAGGACAGGGGAATGAAAAACTGTTTTTT; CDR3: CASSRGQGNEKLFF
J: TRBJ2-1; V: TRBV11-3; size: .; D: TRBD2; DNA: TGTGCCAGCAGCTCCTTAGCGGGAATCAATGAGCAGTTCTTC; CDR3: CASSSLAGINEQFF
J: TRBJ1-2; V: TRBV3-1/TRBV3-2; size: .; D: .; DNA: TGTGCCAGCAGCCAAGATCTTGTCAGCTATGGCTACACCTTC; CDR3: CASSQDLVSYGYTF
J: TRBJ2-1; V: TRBV3-1/TRBV3-2; size: .; D: TRBD2; DNA: TGTGCCAGCAGCCAAGTAGGAGGGGGCGCGGGACTAGCGGGCAATGAGCAGTTCTTC; CDR3: CASSQVGGGAGLAGNEQFF
J: TRBJ1-1; V: TRBV11-3; size: .; D: .; DNA: TGTGCCAGCAGCTTGTCTATCACTGAAGCTTTCTTT; CDR3: CASSLSITEAFF
J: TRBJ2-1; V: TRBV18; size: .; D: TRBD1; DNA: TGTGCCAGCTCACTCACGCAACAGGGGAATGAGCAGTTCTTC; CDR3: CASSLTQQGNEQFF
J: TRBJ2-2; V: TRBV27; size: .; D: TRBD1; DNA: TGTGCCAGCAGTTTAAAACCACCCCCGGGACAGGGGACCGGGGAGCTGTTTTTT; CDR3: CASSLKPPPGQGTGELFF
J: TRBJ2-7; V: TRBV30; size: .; D: .; DNA: TGTGCCTGGAGTGAAAACACCTCCTACGAGCAGTACTTC; CDR3: CAWSENTSYEQYF